Detailed here is one TCR beta chain. This sample is drawn from a study of blood T cells in healthy people across ages. The V gene's germline CDR1 is SNHLY and CDR2 FYNNEI. The V end was cut by 0 bases, the J end by 3 bases, with 9 bases between. The CDR3 is 15 amino acids. It was with a sample-barcoded 5' primer and a J-beta primer mix that a second PCR of roughly 6 to 12 cycles was run. A single record per CDR3 protein comes from TCRdb applying MiXCR to the 5' RACE reads. Of hundreds of thousands of distinct CDR3 sequences listed, approximately 25% are singletons. Donors gave roughly 10 milliliters of peripheral blood apiece. The same data also contributed to another study, on T cells of mothers and their children.

The sequence derives from a boy between 10 and 17 years old in good health. Sequencing was done on a sample of blood. This rearrangement joins TRBV2 to TRBJ1-5; D not resolved. This CDR3 reads CASSEASPHNQPQHF. In nucleotides, the CDR3 is TGTGCCAGCAGTGAAGCGAGCCCCCACAATCAGCCCCAGCATTTT.